This T cell receptor beta chain was recovered during a study of identical twins. This clonotype was detected a few times. Its cognate antigen is unknown. General study findings and limits: Without tracking the same donors, conclusions rested on cross-sectional statistical analysis.

Template switching, a step in the protocol, added a universal primer site, and cDNA carried unique molecular identifiers. TCRdb re-called the 5' RACE reads with MiXCR, one entry per CDR3 protein. The profile shows about 900,000 distinct CDR3 sequences, about 12% of them singletons. The germline V and J ends were trimmed by 4 bases and 7 bases, with 26 bases remaining between them. From germline, CDR1 is KGHDR and CDR2 SFDVKD. This CDR3 region has 18 residues. This same sample was also part of a study on yellow fever vaccine responses in identical twins.

The chain is built from TRBV24-1 and TRBJ2-3; D perhaps matches TRBD2 (7 bases). This clonotype was obtained from a woman aged 18 to 35 in good health. The sample comprised PBMCs. The DNA of the CDR3 is TGTGCCACCAGTGACCTTAAGAAGGACCATCGGGGGGCTTATACGCAGTATTTT. Translated, it gives CATSDLKKDHRGAYTQYF.